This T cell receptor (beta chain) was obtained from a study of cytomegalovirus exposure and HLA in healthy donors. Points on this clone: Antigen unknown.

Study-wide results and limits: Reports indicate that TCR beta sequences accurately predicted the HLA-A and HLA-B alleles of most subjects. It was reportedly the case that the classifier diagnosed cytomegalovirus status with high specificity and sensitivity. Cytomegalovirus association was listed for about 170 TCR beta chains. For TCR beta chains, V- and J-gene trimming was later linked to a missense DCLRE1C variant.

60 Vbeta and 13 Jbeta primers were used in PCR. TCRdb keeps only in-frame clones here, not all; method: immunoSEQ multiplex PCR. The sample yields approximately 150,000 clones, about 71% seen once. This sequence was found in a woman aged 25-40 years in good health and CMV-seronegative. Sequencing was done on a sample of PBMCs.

The CDR3 loop is CASSLSGTIAGYNEQFF. The CDR3 DNA reads as TGTGCCAGCAGCCTTAGCGGGACGATAGCGGGGTACAATGAGCAGTTCTTC. The chain recombines TRBV9 with TRBJ2-1; 8 bases are a match to TRBD2. Germline assignment: CDR1 SGDLS and CDR2 YYNGEE. The V gene end was trimmed by 4 bases and the J gene end by 4 bases; junction bases not matched to a gene: 13. The CDR3 covers 17 residues. The full variable domain, in which reference TRBV9 and TRBJ2-1 provide the parts outside the CDR3, is DSGVTQTPKHLITATGQRVTLRCSPRSGDLSVYWYQQSLDQGLQFLIQYYNGEERAKGNILERFSAQQFPDLHSELNLSSLELGDSALYFCASSLSGTIAGYNEQFFGPGTRLTVL.